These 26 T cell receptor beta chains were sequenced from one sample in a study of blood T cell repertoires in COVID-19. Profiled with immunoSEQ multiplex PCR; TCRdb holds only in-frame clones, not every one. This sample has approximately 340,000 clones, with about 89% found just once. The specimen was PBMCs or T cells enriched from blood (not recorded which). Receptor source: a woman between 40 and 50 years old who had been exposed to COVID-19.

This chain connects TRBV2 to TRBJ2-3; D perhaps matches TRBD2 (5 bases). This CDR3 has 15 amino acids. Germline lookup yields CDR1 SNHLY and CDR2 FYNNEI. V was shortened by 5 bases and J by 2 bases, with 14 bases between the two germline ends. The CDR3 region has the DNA TGTGCCAGCAGTAAAAATGCGGGTCACACAGATACGCAGTATTTT. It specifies CASSKNAGHTDTQYF.

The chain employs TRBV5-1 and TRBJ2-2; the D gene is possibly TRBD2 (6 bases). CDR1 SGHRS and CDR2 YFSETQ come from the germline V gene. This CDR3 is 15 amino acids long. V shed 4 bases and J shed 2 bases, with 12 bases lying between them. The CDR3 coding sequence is TGCGCCAGCAGCGGGGGACTCCATAACACCGGGGAGCTGTTTTTT. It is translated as CASSGGLHNTGELFF.

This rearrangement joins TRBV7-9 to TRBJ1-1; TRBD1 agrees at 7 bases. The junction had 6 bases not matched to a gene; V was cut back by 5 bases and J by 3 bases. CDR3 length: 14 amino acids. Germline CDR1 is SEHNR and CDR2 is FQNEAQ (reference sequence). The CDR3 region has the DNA TGTGCCAGCAGCGTACCCACAGGGGACACTGAAGCTTTCTTT. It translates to CASSVPTGDTEAFF.

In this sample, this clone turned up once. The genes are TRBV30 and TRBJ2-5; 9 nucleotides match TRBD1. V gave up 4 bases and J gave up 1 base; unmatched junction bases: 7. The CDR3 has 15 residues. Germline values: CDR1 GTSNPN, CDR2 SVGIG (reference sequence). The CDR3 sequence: CAWNPGQGTQETQYF. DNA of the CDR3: TGTGCCTGGAATCCGGGACAGGGAACCCAAGAGACCCAGTACTTC.

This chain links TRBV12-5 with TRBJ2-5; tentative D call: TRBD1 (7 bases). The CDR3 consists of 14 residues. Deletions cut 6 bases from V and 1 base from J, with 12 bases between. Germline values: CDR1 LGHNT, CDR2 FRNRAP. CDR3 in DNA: TGTGCTAGTGGCGGCGGGACAGCCCAAGAGACCCAGTACTTC. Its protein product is CASGGGTAQETQYF.

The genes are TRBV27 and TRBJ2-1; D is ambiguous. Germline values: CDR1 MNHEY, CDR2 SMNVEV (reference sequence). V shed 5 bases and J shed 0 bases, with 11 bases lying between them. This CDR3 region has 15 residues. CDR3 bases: TGTGCCAGCAGTCATAGTTACTTCTCCTACAATGAGCAGTTCTTC. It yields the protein CASSHSYFSYNEQFF.

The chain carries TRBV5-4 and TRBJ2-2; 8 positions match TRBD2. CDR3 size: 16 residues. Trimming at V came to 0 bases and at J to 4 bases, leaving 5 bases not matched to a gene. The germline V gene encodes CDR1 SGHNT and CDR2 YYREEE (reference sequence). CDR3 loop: CASSLGLAGRTGELFF. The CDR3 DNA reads TGTGCCAGCAGCTTGGGGCTAGCGGGTCGCACCGGGGAGCTGTTTTTT.

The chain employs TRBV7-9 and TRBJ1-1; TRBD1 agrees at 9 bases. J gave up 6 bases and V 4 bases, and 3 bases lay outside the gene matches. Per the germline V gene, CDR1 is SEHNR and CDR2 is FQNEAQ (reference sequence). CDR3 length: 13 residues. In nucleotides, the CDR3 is TGTGCCAGCAGCTCGGACAGGGGAGCTGAAGCTTTCTTT. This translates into CASSSDRGAEAFF.

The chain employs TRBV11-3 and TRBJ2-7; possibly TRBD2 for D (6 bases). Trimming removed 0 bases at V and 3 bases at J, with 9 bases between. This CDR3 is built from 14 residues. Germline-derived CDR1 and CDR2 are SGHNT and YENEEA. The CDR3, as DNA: TGTGCCAGCAGCTTAGAGCTAGCGAGCTACGAGCAGTACTTC. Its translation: CASSLELASYEQYF.

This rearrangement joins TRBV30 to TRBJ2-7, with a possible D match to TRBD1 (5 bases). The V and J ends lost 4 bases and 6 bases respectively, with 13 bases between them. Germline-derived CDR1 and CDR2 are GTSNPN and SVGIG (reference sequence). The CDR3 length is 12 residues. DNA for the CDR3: TGTGCCTGGAAGGGGTGGGGATCCGAGCAGTACTTC. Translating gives CAWKGWGSEQYF.

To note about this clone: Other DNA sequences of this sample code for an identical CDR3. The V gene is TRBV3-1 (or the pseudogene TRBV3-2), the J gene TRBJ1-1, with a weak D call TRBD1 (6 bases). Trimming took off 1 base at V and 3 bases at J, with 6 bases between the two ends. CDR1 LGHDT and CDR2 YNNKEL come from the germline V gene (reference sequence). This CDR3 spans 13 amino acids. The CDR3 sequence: CASSQGGHTEAFF. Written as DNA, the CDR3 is TGTGCCAGCAGCCAAGGGGGGCACACTGAAGCTTTCTTT.

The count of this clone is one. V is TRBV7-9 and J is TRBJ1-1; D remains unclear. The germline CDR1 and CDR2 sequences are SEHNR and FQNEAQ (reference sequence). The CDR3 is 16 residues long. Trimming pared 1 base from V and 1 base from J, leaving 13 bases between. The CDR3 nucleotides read TGTGCCAGCAGCTTAGGTCAGACTCTCACGAACACTGAAGCTTTCTTT. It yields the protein CASSLGQTLTNTEAFF.

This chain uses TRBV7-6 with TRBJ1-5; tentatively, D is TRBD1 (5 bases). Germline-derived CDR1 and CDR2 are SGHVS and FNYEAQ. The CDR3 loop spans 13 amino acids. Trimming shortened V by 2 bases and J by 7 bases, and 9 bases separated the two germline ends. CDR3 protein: CASSLRGGQPQHF. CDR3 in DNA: TGTGCCAGCAGCTTACGGGGGGGGCAGCCCCAGCATTTT.

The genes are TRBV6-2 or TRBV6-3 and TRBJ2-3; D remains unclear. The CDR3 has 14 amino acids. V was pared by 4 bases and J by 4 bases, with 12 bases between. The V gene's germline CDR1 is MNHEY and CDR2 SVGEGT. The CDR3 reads CASSSVTVADTQYF. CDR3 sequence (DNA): TGTGCCAGCAGTTCCGTCACGGTCGCAGATACGCAGTATTTT.

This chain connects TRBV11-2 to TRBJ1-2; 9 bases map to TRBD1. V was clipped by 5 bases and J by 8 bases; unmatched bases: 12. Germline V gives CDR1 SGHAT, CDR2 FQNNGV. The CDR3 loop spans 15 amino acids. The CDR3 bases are TGTGCCAGCAGCCCGGGTGGGACAGGGCGCGGGGGCTACACCTTC. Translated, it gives CASSPGGTGRGGYTF.

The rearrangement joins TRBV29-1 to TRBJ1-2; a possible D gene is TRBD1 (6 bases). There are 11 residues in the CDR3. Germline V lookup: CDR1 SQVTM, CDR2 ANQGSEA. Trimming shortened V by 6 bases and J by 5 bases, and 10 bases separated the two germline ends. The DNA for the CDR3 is TGCAGCGTCAACAGGGAGTATGGCTACACCTTC. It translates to CSVNREYGYTF.

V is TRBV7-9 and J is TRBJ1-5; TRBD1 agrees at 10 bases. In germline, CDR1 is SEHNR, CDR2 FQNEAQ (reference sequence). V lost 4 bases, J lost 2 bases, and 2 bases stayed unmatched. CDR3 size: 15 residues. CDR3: CASSYGTGGNQPQHF. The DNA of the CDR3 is TGTGCCAGCAGCTATGGGACAGGGGGCAATCAGCCCCAGCATTTT.

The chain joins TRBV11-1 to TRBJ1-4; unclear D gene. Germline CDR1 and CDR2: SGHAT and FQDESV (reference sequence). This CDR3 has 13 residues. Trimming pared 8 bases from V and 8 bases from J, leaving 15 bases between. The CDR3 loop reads CASARNRGEKLFF. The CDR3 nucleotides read TGTGCCAGCGCAAGAAATAGAGGGGAAAAACTGTTTTTT.

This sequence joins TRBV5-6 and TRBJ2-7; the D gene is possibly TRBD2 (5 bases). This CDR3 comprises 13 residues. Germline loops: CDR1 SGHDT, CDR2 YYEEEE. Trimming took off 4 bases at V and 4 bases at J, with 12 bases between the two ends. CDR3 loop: CASSMISGYEQYF. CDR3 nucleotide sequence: TGTGCCAGCAGCATGATATCGGGGTACGAGCAGTACTTC.

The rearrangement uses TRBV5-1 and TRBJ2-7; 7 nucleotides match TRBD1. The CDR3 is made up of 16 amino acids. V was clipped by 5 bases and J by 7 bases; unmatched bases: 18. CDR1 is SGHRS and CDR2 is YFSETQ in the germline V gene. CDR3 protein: CASSPNTGTVNFEQYF. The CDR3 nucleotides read TGCGCCAGCAGTCCCAACACTGGGACAGTAAATTTTGAGCAGTACTTC.

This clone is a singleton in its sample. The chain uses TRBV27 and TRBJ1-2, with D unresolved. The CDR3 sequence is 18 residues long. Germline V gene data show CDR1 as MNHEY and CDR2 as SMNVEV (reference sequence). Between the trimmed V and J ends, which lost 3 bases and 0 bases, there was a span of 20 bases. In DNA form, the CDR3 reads TGTGCCAGCAGTTTGTCGTGGAGGGCAGATCCTACTAACTATGGCTACACCTTC. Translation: CASSLSWRADPTNYGYTF.

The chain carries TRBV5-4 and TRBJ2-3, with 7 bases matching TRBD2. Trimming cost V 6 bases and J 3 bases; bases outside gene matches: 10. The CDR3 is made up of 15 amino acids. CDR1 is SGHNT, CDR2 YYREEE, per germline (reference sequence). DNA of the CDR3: TGTGCCAGCACCAGTAGCGGGCGAGGGACAGATACGCAGTATTTT. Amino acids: CASTSSGRGTDTQYF.

The CDR3 here is CATSITGTVIYEQYF. The CDR3 DNA is TGTGCCACCAGCATTACCGGGACAGTCATCTACGAGCAGTACTTC. The V call is TRBV15, the J call TRBJ2-7, with 7 positions matching TRBD1. Germline loops: CDR1 LNHNV, CDR2 YYDKDF (reference sequence). V dropped 4 bases and J dropped 3; count of bases not matched to a gene: 9. CDR3 length: 15 amino acids.

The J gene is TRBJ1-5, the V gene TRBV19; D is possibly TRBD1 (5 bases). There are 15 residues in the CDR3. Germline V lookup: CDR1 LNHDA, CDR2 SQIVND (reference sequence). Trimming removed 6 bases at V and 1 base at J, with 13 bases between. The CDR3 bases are TGTGCCAGTAGCCAGGGTACCCCCAGCAATCAGCCCCAGCATTTT. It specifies CASSQGTPSNQPQHF.

DNA of the CDR3: TGTGCCAGCAGCCAGGGGAGGGTTCAGCCCCAGCATTTT. Encoded protein: CASSQGRVQPQHF. The rearrangement uses TRBV7-6 and TRBJ1-5; D possibly corresponds to TRBD1 (6 bases). This CDR3 has 13 amino acids. Germline CDR1 reads SGHVS; CDR2 reads FNYEAQ. The V gene lost 5 bases and the J gene lost 6 bases, with 11 bases spanning the gap.

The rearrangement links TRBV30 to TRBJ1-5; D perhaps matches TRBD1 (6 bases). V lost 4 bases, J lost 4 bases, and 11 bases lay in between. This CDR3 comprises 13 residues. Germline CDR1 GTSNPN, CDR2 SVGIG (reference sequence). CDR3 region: CAWNAGENQPQHF. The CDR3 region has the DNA TGTGCCTGGAATGCAGGGGAGAATCAGCCCCAGCATTTT.